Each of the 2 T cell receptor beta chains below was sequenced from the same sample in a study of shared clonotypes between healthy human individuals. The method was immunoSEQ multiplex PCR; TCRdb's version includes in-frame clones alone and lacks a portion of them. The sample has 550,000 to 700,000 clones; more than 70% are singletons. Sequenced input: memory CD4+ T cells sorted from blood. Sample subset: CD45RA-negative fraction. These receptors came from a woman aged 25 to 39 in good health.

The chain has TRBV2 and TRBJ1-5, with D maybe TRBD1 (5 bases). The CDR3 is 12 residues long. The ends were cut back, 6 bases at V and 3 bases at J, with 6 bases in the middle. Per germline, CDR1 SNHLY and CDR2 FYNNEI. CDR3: CASSRDNQPQHF. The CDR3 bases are TGTGCCAGCAGCAGGGACAATCAGCCCCAGCATTTT.

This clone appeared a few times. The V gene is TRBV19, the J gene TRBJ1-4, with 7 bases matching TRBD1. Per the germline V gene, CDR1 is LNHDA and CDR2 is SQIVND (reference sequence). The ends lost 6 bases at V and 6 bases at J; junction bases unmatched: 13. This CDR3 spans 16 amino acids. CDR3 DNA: TGTGCCAGTAGCTACCGGACAGGCAACATGGATGAAAAACTGTTTTTT. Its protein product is CASSYRTGNMDEKLFF.